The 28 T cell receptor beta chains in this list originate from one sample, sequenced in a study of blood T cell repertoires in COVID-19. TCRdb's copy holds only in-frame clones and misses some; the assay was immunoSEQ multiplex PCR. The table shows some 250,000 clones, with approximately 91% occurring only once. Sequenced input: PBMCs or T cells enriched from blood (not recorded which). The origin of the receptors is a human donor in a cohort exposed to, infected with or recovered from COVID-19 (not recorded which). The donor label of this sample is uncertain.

The CDR3 region is CASSEGQEYGYTF. In DNA, the CDR3 is TGTGCCAGCAGTGAAGGACAGGAGTATGGCTACACCTTC. This rearrangement joins TRBV25-1 to TRBJ1-2; 7 bases map to TRBD1. V was pared by 2 bases and J by 5 bases, with 2 bases of the junction left unmatched. Germline V gene sequence: CDR1 MGHDK, CDR2 SYGVNS. CDR3 length: 13 residues.

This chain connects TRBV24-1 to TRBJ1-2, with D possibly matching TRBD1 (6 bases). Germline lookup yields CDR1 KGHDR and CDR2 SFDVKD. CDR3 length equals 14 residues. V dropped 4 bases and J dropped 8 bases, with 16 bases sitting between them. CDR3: CATSDYGTPSGYTF. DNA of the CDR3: TGTGCCACCAGTGACTACGGGACACCTTCGGGCTACACCTTC.

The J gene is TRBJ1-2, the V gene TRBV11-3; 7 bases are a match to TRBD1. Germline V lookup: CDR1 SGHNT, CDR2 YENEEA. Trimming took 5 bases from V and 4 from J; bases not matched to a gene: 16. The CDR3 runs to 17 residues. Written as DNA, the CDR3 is TGTGCCAGCAGCGCAACACGCACAGGGGAAAAGGGCTATGGCTACACCTTC. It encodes CASSATRTGEKGYGYTF.

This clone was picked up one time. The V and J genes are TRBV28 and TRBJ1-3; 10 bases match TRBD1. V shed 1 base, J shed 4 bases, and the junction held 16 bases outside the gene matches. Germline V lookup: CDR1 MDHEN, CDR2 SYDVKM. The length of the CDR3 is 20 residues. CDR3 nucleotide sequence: TGTGCCAGCAGTTTATTCTGGGAGGCCCGGGACAGGGGTGAGGGAAACACCATATATTTT. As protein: CASSLFWEARDRGEGNTIYF. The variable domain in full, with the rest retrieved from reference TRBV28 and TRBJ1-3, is DVKVTQSSRYLVKRTGEKVFLECVQDMDHENMFWYRQDPGLGLRLIYFSYDVKMKEKGDIPEGYSVSREKKERFSLILESASTNQTSMYLCASSLFWEARDRGEGNTIYFGEGSWLTVV.

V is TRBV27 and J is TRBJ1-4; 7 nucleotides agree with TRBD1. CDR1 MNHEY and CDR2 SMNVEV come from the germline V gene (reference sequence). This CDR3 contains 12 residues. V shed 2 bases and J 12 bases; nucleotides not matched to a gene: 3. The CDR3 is CASSLRQGELFF. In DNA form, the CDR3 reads TGTGCCAGCAGTTTACGGCAGGGGGAACTGTTTTTT.

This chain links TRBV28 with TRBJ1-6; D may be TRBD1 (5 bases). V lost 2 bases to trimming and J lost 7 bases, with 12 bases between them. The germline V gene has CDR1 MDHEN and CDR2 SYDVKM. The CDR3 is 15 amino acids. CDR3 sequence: CASSLATVVNSPLHF. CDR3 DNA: TGTGCCAGCAGTTTAGCGACAGTAGTAAATTCACCCCTCCACTTT.

CDR3 DNA: TGTGCCAGCAGCCAACGAGAAACCGATACGCAGTATTTT. The encoded protein is CASSQRETDTQYF. V and J are TRBV14 and TRBJ2-3; D is unclear. This CDR3 is built from 13 residues. Germline-derived CDR1 and CDR2 are SGHDN and FVKESK. Between the trimmed V and J ends, which lost 2 bases and 6 bases, there was a span of 9 bases.

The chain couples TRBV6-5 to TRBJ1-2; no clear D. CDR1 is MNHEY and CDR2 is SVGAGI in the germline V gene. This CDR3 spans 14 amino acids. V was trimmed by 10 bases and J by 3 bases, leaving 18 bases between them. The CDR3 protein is CATQPTRRDYGYTF. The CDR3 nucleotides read TGTGCCACACAACCGACAAGGCGGGACTATGGCTACACCTTC.

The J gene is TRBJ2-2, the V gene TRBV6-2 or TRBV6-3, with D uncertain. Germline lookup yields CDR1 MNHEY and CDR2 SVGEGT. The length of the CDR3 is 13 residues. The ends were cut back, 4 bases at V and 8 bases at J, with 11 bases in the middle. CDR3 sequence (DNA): TGTGCCAGCAGTTTCTCATTTCTAGGGGAGCTGTTTTTT. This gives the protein CASSFSFLGELFF.

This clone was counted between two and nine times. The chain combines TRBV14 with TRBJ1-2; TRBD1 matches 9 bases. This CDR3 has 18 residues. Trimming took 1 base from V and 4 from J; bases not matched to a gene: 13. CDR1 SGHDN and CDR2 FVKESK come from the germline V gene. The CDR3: CASSQAGQGIFLSYGYTF. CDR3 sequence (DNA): TGTGCCAGCAGCCAAGCGGGACAGGGTATCTTTTTATCCTATGGCTACACCTTC.

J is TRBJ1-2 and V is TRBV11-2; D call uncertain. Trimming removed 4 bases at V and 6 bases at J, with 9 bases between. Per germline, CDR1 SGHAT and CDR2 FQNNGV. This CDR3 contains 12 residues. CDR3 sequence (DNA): TGTGCCAGCAGCTCCAGAACACATGGCTACACCTTC. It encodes CASSSRTHGYTF. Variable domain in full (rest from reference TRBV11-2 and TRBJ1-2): EAGVAQSPRYKIIEKRQSVAFWCNPISGHATLYWYQQILGQGPKLLIQFQNNGVVDDSQLPKDRFSAERLKGVDSTLKIQPAKLEDSAVYLCASSSRTHGYTFGSGTRLTVV.

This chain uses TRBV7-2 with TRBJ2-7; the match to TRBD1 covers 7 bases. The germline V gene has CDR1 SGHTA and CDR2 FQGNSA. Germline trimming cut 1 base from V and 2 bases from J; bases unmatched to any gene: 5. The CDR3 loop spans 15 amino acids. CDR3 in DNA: TGTGCCAGCAGCTTAGAAGGGGGCCTTACCTACGAGCAGTACTTC. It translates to CASSLEGGLTYEQYF.

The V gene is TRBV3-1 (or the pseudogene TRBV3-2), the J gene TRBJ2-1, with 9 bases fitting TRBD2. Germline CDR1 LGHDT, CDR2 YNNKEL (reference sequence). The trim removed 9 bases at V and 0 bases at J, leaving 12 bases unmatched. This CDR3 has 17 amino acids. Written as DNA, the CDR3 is TGTGCCAGTGGGGTGATAGCGGGGGTAGACTCCTACAATGAGCAGTTCTTC. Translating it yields CASGVIAGVDSYNEQFF.

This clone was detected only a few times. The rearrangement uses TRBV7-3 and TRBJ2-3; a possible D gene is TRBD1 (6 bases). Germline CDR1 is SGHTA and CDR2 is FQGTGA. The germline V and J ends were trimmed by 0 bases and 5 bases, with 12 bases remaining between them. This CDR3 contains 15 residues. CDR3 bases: TGTGCCAGCAGCTTAACGTTTGGGGGCGGAGATACGCAGTATTTT. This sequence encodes CASSLTFGGGDTQYF.

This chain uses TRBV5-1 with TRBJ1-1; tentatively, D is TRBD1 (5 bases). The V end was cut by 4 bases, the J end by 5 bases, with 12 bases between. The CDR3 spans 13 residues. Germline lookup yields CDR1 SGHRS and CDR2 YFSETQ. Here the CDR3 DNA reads TGCGCCAGCAGCGCGGACACGAAGACTGAAGCTTTCTTT. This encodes CASSADTKTEAFF.

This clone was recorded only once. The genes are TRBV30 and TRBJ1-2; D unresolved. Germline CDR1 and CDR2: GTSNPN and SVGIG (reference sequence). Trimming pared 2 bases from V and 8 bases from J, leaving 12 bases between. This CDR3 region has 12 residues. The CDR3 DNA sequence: TGTGCCTGGAGTACAACGTCGTGGGGCTACACCTTC. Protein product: CAWSTTSWGYTF.

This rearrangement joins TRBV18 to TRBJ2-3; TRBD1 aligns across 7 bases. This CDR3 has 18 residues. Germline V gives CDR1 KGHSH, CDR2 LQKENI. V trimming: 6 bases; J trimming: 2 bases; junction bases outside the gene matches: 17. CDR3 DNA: TGTGCCAGCTCCCCGCTAGGGGGCTGGGCCGAAACCACAGATACGCAGTATTTT. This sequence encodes CASSPLGGWAETTDTQYF.

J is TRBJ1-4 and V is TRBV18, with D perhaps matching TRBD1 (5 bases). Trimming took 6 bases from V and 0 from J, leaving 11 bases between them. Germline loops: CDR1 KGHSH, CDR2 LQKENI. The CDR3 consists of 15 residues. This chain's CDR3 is CASSQGLATNEKLFF. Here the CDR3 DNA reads TGTGCCAGCTCTCAGGGCCTTGCAACTAATGAAAAACTGTTTTTT.

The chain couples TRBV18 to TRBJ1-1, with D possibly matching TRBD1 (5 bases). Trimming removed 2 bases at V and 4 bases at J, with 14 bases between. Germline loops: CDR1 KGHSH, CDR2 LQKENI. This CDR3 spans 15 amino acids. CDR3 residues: CASSPGRDLGTEAFF. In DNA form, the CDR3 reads TGTGCCAGCTCACCAGGGAGGGACTTGGGCACTGAAGCTTTCTTT.

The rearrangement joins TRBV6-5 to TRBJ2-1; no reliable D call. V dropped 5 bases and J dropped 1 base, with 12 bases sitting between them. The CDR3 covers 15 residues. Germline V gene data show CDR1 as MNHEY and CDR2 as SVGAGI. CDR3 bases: TGTGCCAGCAGTCCTCTTGTCGGGTCCTACAATGAGCAGTTCTTC. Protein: CASSPLVGSYNEQFF.

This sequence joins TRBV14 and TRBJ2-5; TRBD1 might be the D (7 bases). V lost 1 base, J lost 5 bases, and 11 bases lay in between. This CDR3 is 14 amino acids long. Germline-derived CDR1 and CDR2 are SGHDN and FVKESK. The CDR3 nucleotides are TGTGCCAGCAGCCAAGCAGGGGGGATCGAGACCCAGTACTTC. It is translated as CASSQAGGIETQYF. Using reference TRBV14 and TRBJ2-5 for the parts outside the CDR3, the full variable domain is EAGVTQFPSHSVIEKGQTVTLRCDPISGHDNLYWYRRVMGKEIKFLLHFVKESKQDESGMPNNRFLAERTGGTYSTLKVQPAELEDSGVYFCASSQAGGIETQYFGPGTRLLVL.

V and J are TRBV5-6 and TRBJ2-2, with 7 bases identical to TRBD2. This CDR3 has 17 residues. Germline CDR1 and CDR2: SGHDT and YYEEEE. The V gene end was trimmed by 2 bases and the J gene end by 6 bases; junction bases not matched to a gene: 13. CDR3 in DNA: TGTGCCAGCAGCTTTTTTGGACTAGAACTGTCTTCCGGGGAGCTGTTTTTT. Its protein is CASSFFGLELSSGELFF.

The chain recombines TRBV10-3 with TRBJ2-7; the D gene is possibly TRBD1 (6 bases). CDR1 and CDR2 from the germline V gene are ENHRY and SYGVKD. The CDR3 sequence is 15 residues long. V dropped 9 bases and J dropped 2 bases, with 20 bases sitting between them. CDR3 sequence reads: CAITGGQLGTYEQYF. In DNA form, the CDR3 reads TGTGCCATTACAGGCGGACAGTTGGGGACCTACGAGCAGTACTTC.

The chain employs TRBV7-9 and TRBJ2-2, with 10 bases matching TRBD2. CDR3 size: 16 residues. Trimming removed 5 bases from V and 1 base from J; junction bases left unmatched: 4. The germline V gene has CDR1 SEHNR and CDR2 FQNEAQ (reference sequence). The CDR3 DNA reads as TGTGCCAGCAGCCCTAGACTAGCGGGGAACACCGGGGAGCTGTTTTTT. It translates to CASSPRLAGNTGELFF.

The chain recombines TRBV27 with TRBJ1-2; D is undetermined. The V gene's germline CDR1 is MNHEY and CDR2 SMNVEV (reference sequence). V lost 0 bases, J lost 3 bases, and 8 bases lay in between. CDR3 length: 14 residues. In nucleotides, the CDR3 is TGTGCCAGCAGTTTATCCGGACTCCACTATGGCTACACCTTC. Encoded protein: CASSLSGLHYGYTF.

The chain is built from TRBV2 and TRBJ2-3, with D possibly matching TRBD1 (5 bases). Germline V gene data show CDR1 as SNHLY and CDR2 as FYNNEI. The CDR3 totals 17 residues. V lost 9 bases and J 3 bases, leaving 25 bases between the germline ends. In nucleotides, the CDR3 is TGTGCCAGAGTAAGCCCCCTCCTAGGGGTGGGAACAGATACGCAGTATTTT. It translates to CARVSPLLGVGTDTQYF.

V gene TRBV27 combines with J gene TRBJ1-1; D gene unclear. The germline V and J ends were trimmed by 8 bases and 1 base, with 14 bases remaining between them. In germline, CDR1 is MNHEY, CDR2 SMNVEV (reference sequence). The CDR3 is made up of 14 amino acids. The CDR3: CASLRTRGNTEAFF. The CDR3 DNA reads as TGTGCCAGCCTTCGGACGCGGGGGAACACTGAAGCTTTCTTT.

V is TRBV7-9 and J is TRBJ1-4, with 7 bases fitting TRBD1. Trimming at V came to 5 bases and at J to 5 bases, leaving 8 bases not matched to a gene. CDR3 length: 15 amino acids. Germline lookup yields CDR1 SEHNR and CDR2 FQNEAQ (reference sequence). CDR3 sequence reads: CASSPRDSLNEKLFF. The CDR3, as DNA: TGTGCCAGCAGCCCTCGGGACAGCTTAAATGAAAAACTGTTTTTT.